One sample yielded the 24 T cell receptor beta chains listed below, sequenced in a study of OX40 agonist ivuxolimab in advanced cancers. Only in-frame clones appear in the TCRdb table, and some are missing; sequencing was by immunoSEQ multiplex PCR. The repertoire includes about 78,000 clones, roughly nine tenths of them detected once, and 2.8% sits in the top ten. The source was CD4+ or CD8+ T cells sorted from blood, collected in a trial of the OX40 agonist ivuxolimab. Receptor source: an adult with an advanced solid tumor such as melanoma, head and neck, liver or kidney cancer.

The rearrangement joins TRBV5-4 to TRBJ1-2; possibly TRBD1 for D (5 bases). V lost 3 bases and J lost 3, with 12 bases in between. There are 14 residues in the CDR3. Per germline, CDR1 SGHNT and CDR2 YYREEE (reference sequence). The CDR3 coding sequence is TGTGCCAGCAGCTCACAGGTGGCGGACTATGGCTACACCTTC. It is translated as CASSSQVADYGYTF.

The chain combines TRBV5-1 with TRBJ2-3; D remains ambiguous. Deletions cut 2 bases from V and 2 bases from J, with 9 bases between. The CDR3 loop spans 14 amino acids. CDR1 SGHRS and CDR2 YFSETQ come from the germline V gene. CDR3 residues: CASSLRRTTDTQYF. CDR3 in DNA: TGCGCCAGCAGCTTACGCCGGACCACAGATACGCAGTATTTT. Drawing the rest from reference TRBV5-1 and TRBJ2-3, the complete variable domain is KAGVTQTPRYLIKTRGQQVTLSCSPISGHRSVSWYQQTPGQGLQFLFEYFSETQRNKGNFPGRFSGRQFSNSRSEMNVSTLELGDSALYLCASSLRRTTDTQYFGPGTRLTVL.

The J gene is TRBJ1-2, the V gene TRBV5-4; a weak D match, TRBD1 (6 bases). The CDR3 runs 14 residues. V lost 7 bases and J lost 0, with 13 bases in between. Germline V gene data show CDR1 as SGHNT and CDR2 as YYREEE (reference sequence). This chain's CDR3 is CASGVDRANYGYTF. The CDR3 DNA is TGTGCCAGCGGCGTGGACAGAGCTAACTATGGCTACACCTTC.

This chain's CDR3 is CASSITEAANEKLFF. DNA for the CDR3: TGTGCCAGTAGTATAACGGAGGCGGCTAATGAAAAACTGTTTTTT. This chain links TRBV19 with TRBJ1-4; no firm D call. Trimming cost V 2 bases and J 3 bases, with 10 bases left between them. Germline lookup yields CDR1 LNHDA and CDR2 SQIVND (reference sequence). This CDR3 comprises 15 residues.

The V and J genes are TRBV6-1 and TRBJ1-1; no definite D call. Germline V gene data show CDR1 as MNHNS and CDR2 as SASEGT. V gave up 5 bases and J gave up 5 bases, with 18 bases separating them. The CDR3 extends over 15 amino acids. The CDR3 reads CASSTVSLDGTEAFF. CDR3 in DNA: TGTGCCAGCAGTACCGTCTCCCTCGACGGGACTGAAGCTTTCTTT.

The chain recombines TRBV2 with TRBJ2-1, with D perhaps matching TRBD2 (6 bases). Per the germline V gene, CDR1 is SNHLY and CDR2 is FYNNEI. CDR3 length: 13 residues. V lost 6 bases and J 4 bases, leaving 10 bases between the germline ends. The CDR3 DNA is TGTGCCAGCAGGGCCGGGACTTACAATGAGCAGTTCTTC. Translation: CASRAGTYNEQFF. The whole variable domain, remainder taken from reference TRBV2 and TRBJ2-1, is EPEVTQTPSHQVTQMGQEVILRCVPISNHLYFYWYRQILGQKVEFLVSFYNNEISEKSEIFDDQFSVERPDGSNFTLKIRSTKLEDSAMYFCASRAGTYNEQFFGPGTRLTVL.

This sequence joins TRBV19 and TRBJ1-2, with a possible D match to TRBD1 (5 bases). The CDR3 is 12 amino acids. V was cut by 5 bases and J by 4 bases, with 8 bases left in between. CDR1 is LNHDA and CDR2 is SQIVND in the germline V gene (reference sequence). The DNA for the CDR3 is TGTGCCAGTAGTCCCGGGGGCTATGGCTACACCTTC. As protein: CASSPGGYGYTF.

This chain uses TRBV14 with TRBJ2-1; D uncertain. V was clipped by 4 bases and J by 6 bases, with 4 bases between them. The germline V gene has CDR1 SGHDN and CDR2 FVKESK. CDR3 length equals 11 residues. The CDR3 spells CASSLSNEQFF. CDR3 DNA: TGTGCCAGCAGCCTGAGCAATGAGCAGTTCTTC.

The chain combines TRBV6-6 with TRBJ2-1, with TRBD1 as a possible D gene (6 bases). Per germline, CDR1 MNHNY and CDR2 SVGAGI (reference sequence). V was trimmed by 5 bases and J by 10 bases, leaving 12 bases between them. This CDR3 comprises 12 residues. CDR3 DNA sequence: TGTGCCAGCAGTCGACAGGAGGCGGAGCAGTTCTTC. This translates into CASSRQEAEQFF.

J is TRBJ1-1 and V is TRBV4-1; D might be TRBD1 (6 bases). Germline V lookup: CDR1 MGHRA, CDR2 YSYEKL. Trimming cost V 2 bases and J 5 bases, with 15 bases left between them. This CDR3 region has 15 residues. This CDR3 is CASSQSHREKTEAFF. CDR3 bases: TGCGCCAGCAGCCAATCGCACAGGGAGAAAACTGAAGCTTTCTTT.

The V call is TRBV5-5, the J call TRBJ1-5; no clear D gene. Per germline, CDR1 SGHKS and CDR2 YYEKEE (reference sequence). The V end lost 0 bases, the J end lost 5 bases, and 6 bases lay between the germline ends. CDR3 size: 13 residues. The DNA for the CDR3 is TGTGCCAGCAGCTTGGAATATCATCAGCCCCAGCATTTT. This codes for CASSLEYHQPQHF.

The chain uses TRBV19 and TRBJ1-2, with D tentatively TRBD1 (6 bases). The CDR3 consists of 14 residues. The V gene's germline CDR1 is LNHDA and CDR2 SQIVND (reference sequence). V was cut by 4 bases and J by 4 bases, with 13 bases left in between. This CDR3 reads CASSTDSGIYGYTF. The CDR3 DNA reads TGTGCCAGTAGTACGGACAGCGGGATCTATGGCTACACCTTC.

The V and J genes are TRBV7-8 and TRBJ1-2, with TRBD1 as a possible D gene (5 bases). The CDR3 loop spans 14 amino acids. Germline V gene sequence: CDR1 SGHVS, CDR2 FQNEAQ. V dropped 4 bases and J dropped 3 bases, with 12 bases sitting between them. CDR3 amino acids: CASSSTSGHYGYTF. The CDR3 nucleotides read TGTGCCAGCAGCTCCACCTCGGGGCACTATGGCTACACCTTC.

This chain connects TRBV7-2 to TRBJ2-1; TRBD2 matches at 12 bases. Germline lookup yields CDR1 SGHTA and CDR2 FQGNSA. The V segment lost 5 bases and the J segment 7 bases; nucleotides outside the gene matches: 15. The CDR3 is made up of 18 amino acids. This CDR3 reads CASSLLPMGLAGRNEQFF. CDR3 sequence (DNA): TGTGCCAGCAGCCTATTACCAATGGGACTAGCGGGTAGAAATGAGCAGTTCTTC.

V usage is TRBV7-9 and J usage is TRBJ2-7; 8 bases line up with TRBD1. CDR1 is SEHNR, CDR2 FQNEAQ, per germline (reference sequence). V was pared by 3 bases and J by 2 bases, with 12 bases of the junction left unmatched. The CDR3 sequence is 17 residues long. CDR3 coding DNA: TGTGCCAGCAGCTTGGAGGGCCGGACAGGGTCAACCTACGAGCAGTACTTC. Residues: CASSLEGRTGSTYEQYF.

This chain links TRBV7-2 with TRBJ1-4; possibly TRBD1 for D (5 bases). Germline V CDR1 and CDR2: SGHTA, FQGNSA. This CDR3 spans 15 amino acids. Trimming removed 1 base at V and 8 bases at J, with 14 bases between. CDR3 nucleotide sequence: TGTGCCAGCAGCTTAGTGGTGGGGGTGGGAGAAAAACTGTTTTTT. This gives the protein CASSLVVGVGEKLFF.

This sequence joins TRBV19 and TRBJ2-2, with TRBD1 matching over 7 bases. After removal of 3 bases from V and 5 bases from J, the junction contained 6 bases not matched to a gene. In germline, CDR1 is LNHDA, CDR2 SQIVND (reference sequence). There are 15 residues in the CDR3. The chain's CDR3 is CASSITGAGTGELFF. The CDR3 nucleotides read TGTGCCAGTAGTATTACAGGGGCCGGGACCGGGGAGCTGTTTTTT.

The chain couples TRBV2 to TRBJ2-7; 7 nucleotides agree with TRBD2. The CDR3 covers 15 residues. Germline loops: CDR1 SNHLY, CDR2 FYNNEI. Trimming at V came to 3 bases and at J to 3 bases, leaving 8 bases not matched to a gene. The CDR3 bases are TGTGCCAGCAGTGATCCCCGGCGGGGGATCTACGAGCAGTACTTC. This translates into CASSDPRRGIYEQYF.

This clone appeared a few times. V and J are TRBV19 and TRBJ2-1; D unclear. Trimming removed 2 bases at V and 6 bases at J, with 11 bases between. The CDR3 consists of 14 residues. Germline V gives CDR1 LNHDA, CDR2 SQIVND (reference sequence). The CDR3 nucleotides read TGTGCCAGTAGTATAATCCTCCGTCCCAATGAGCAGTTCTTC. Translation gives CASSIILRPNEQFF.

The chain joins TRBV29-1 to TRBJ2-7; D possibly corresponds to TRBD2 (6 bases). The germline CDR1 and CDR2 sequences are SQVTM and ANQGSEA. CDR3 length: 14 residues. V lost 4 bases to trimming and J lost 6 bases, with 19 bases between them. The CDR3: CSVGGVTLKGEQYF. The DNA of the CDR3 is TGCAGCGTTGGGGGGGTGACGTTAAAGGGCGAGCAGTACTTC.

The chain combines TRBV11-1 with TRBJ2-2; 7 nucleotides align to TRBD1. The junction had 6 bases not matched to a gene; V was cut back by 5 bases and J by 0 bases. CDR1 is SGHAT, CDR2 FQDESV, per germline (reference sequence). The CDR3 runs to 16 residues. This CDR3 reads CASSPLGQTNTGELFF. The CDR3 nucleotides read TGTGCCAGCAGCCCATTGGGACAGACGAACACCGGGGAGCTGTTTTTT.

This clone was observed once. The chain joins TRBV13 to TRBJ2-7; D remains ambiguous. This CDR3 is 16 amino acids long. V gave up 5 bases and J gave up 5 bases, with 22 bases separating them. Per the germline V gene, CDR1 is PRHDT and CDR2 is FYEKMQ (reference sequence). The CDR3 DNA reads as TGTGCCAGCAGCCTCCAGTCGTTAGGCAATCCTGACGAGCAGTACTTC. This gives the protein CASSLQSLGNPDEQYF.

The chain is built from TRBV7-9 and TRBJ1-5; D may be TRBD1 (5 bases). Trimming cost V 3 bases and J 2 bases, with 14 bases left between them. The CDR3 covers 16 residues. The V gene's germline CDR1 is SEHNR and CDR2 FQNEAQ (reference sequence). The CDR3 coding sequence is TGTGCCAGCAGCTTTGCCACATCGGGGGGCAATCAGCCCCAGCATTTT. This gives the protein CASSFATSGGNQPQHF.

CDR3 in DNA: TGTGCCACCCGGACAGAGCCAGTCTATGGCTACACCTTC. This codes for CATRTEPVYGYTF. V usage is TRBV10-3 and J usage is TRBJ1-2, with D perhaps TRBD1 (6 bases). The CDR3 is made up of 13 amino acids. Germline V gene lookup returns CDR1 ENHRY and CDR2 SYGVKD. Trimming cost V 10 bases and J 4 bases, with 16 bases left between them.